These 28 T cell receptor beta chains were sequenced from one sample in a study of blood T cell repertoires in COVID-19. Sequencing was performed with immunoSEQ multiplex PCR; in TCRdb, only in-frame clones are kept and a portion is missing. Among roughly 3,500 clones listed, more than 70% were seen once. The sequenced sample was peripheral blood. Receptor source: a human donor in a cohort sampled during active COVID-19.

The genes are TRBV19 and TRBJ2-7; D is perhaps TRBD2 (6 bases). CDR1 is LNHDA and CDR2 is SQIVND in the germline V gene (reference sequence). CDR3 length equals 15 residues. The V gene lost 1 base and the J gene lost 3 bases, with 13 bases spanning the gap. This CDR3 reads CASSIAAGPRYEQYF. For the CDR3, the DNA is TGTGCCAGTAGTATAGCGGCGGGACCTCGCTACGAGCAGTACTTC.

Worth noting for this clone: One end of the junction is discordant with germline, which a read error may explain. This chain joins TRBV2 and TRBJ2-1; TRBD2 matches 9 bases. CDR1 is SNHLY, CDR2 FYNNEI, per germline. The CDR3 sequence is 11 residues long. The CDR3, as DNA: TGTGCCAGCAGTGGAGATCTAGCGGGGATCTTC. As protein: CASSGDLAGIF. Full variable domain (missing parts from reference TRBV2 and TRBJ2-1): EPEVTQTPSHQVTQMGQEVILRCVPISNHLYFYWYRQILGQKVEFLVSFYNNEISEKSEIFDDQFSVERPDGSNFTLKIRSTKLEDSAMYFCASSGDLAGIFGPGTRLTVL.

The chain links TRBV6-4 to TRBJ1-3; no reliable D call. V lost 9 bases, J lost 0 bases, and 15 bases lay in between. The CDR3 is made up of 15 amino acids. Germline V CDR1 and CDR2: MRHNA, SNTAGT. The CDR3 protein is CASRPQAFSGNTIYF. In DNA form, the CDR3 reads TGTGCCAGTCGTCCTCAGGCGTTCTCTGGAAACACCATATATTTT.

This clone was observed once. Here the CDR3 DNA reads TGTGCCAGCTCACCATTGTTTGGCAATATGAACACTGAAGCTTTCTTT. Translation: CASSPLFGNMNTEAFF. The chain combines TRBV18 with TRBJ1-1; D is unclear. V lost 2 bases, J lost 0 bases, and 13 bases lay in between. Germline CDR1 and CDR2: KGHSH and LQKENI. The CDR3 covers 16 residues.

CDR3 sequence (DNA): TGTGCCAGCAGTCCCCTCCGGACTAGCGGGGGCCCCTACAATGAGCAGTTCTTC. It specifies CASSPLRTSGGPYNEQFF. The chain uses TRBV6-6 and TRBJ2-1, with TRBD2 matching over 13 bases. The CDR3 totals 18 residues. Germline trimming cut 5 bases from V and 2 bases from J; bases unmatched to any gene: 9. Germline values: CDR1 MNHNY, CDR2 SVGAGI (reference sequence).

This chain joins TRBV5-1 and TRBJ2-1; 9 positions agree with TRBD2. The CDR3 totals 15 residues. CDR1 is SGHRS, CDR2 YFSETQ, per germline. The J segment lost 0 bases and the V segment lost 3 bases, leaving 1 base of the junction unmatched. CDR3: CASSYSGSSYNEQFF. In DNA form, the CDR3 reads TGCGCCAGCAGCTATAGCGGGAGCTCCTACAATGAGCAGTTCTTC.

The rearrangement joins TRBV27 to TRBJ1-2; maybe TRBD1 (6 bases). Germline CDR1 MNHEY, CDR2 SMNVEV (reference sequence). Trimming took off 5 bases at V and 4 bases at J, with 14 bases between the two ends. The CDR3 sequence is 14 residues long. The CDR3 nucleotides are TGTGCCAGCAGTCCGTTGACAGGCGTCTATGGCTACACCTTC. Translating it yields CASSPLTGVYGYTF.

This clone has only one observation. The J gene is TRBJ1-6, the V gene TRBV7-2; D is undetermined. V was trimmed by 0 bases and J by 13 bases, leaving 10 bases between them. CDR1 and CDR2 from the germline V gene are SGHTA and FQGNSA. The CDR3 totals 13 residues. The CDR3 reads CASSLASTGPLHF. DNA of the CDR3: TGTGCCAGCAGCTTAGCTTCTACGGGTCCCCTCCACTTT. Variable domain in full (rest from reference TRBV7-2 and TRBJ1-6): GAGVSQSPSNKVTEKGKDVELRCDPISGHTALYWYRQSLGQGLEFLIYFQGNSAPDKSGLPSDRFSAERTGGSVSTLTIQRTQQEDSAVYLCASSLASTGPLHFGNGTRLTVT.

The chain employs TRBV5-1 and TRBJ1-6, with 8 bases that match TRBD1. Germline V gene sequence: CDR1 SGHRS, CDR2 YFSETQ. Trimming at V came to 3 bases and at J to 8 bases, leaving 7 bases not matched to a gene. This CDR3 spans 15 amino acids. The CDR3 sequence is CASSSRTGRDSPLHF. In DNA, the CDR3 is TGCGCCAGCAGCTCCCGGACAGGGAGGGATTCACCCCTCCACTTT. The full variable domain, in which reference TRBV5-1 and TRBJ1-6 provide the parts outside the CDR3, is KAGVTQTPRYLIKTRGQQVTLSCSPISGHRSVSWYQQTPGQGLQFLFEYFSETQRNKGNFPGRFSGRQFSNSRSEMNVSTLELGDSALYLCASSSRTGRDSPLHFGNGTRLTVT.

The DNA for the CDR3 is TGTGCCAGCAGCCCCCAAGGACTAGCGGGATCGAGCTCCTACAATGAGCAGTTCTTC. Translating it yields CASSPQGLAGSSSYNEQFF. The V gene is TRBV7-2, the J gene TRBJ2-1, with 12 bases aligning to TRBD2. V shed 5 bases and J 0 bases; nucleotides not matched to a gene: 11. The CDR3 is 19 residues long. Germline CDR1 and CDR2: SGHTA and FQGNSA.

This clone was observed a handful of times. This rearrangement joins TRBV3-1 (or the pseudogene TRBV3-2) to TRBJ1-2, with a possible D match to TRBD1 (5 bases). The CDR3 loop spans 15 amino acids. Germline V gene data show CDR1 as LGHDT and CDR2 as YNNKEL (reference sequence). The V end lost 0 bases, the J end lost 4 bases, and 12 bases lay between the germline ends. The CDR3, as DNA: TGTGCCAGCAGCCAAGATCTCAGGGAATCCTATGGCTACACCTTC. Amino acid sequence: CASSQDLRESYGYTF.

J is TRBJ2-2 and V is TRBV24-1; 7 positions match TRBD1. The CDR3 covers 16 residues. V trimming: 4 bases; J trimming: 0 bases; junction bases outside the gene matches: 4. Germline CDR1 reads KGHDR; CDR2 reads SFDVKD. The CDR3: CATSEAGTANTGELFF. CDR3 sequence (DNA): TGTGCCACCAGTGAGGCCGGGACAGCGAACACCGGGGAGCTGTTTTTT.

V is TRBV4-3 and J is TRBJ2-7, with 11 bases aligning to TRBD1. V trimming: 1 base; J trimming: 3 bases; junction bases outside the gene matches: 5. Germline CDR1 and CDR2: LGHNA and YSLEER. The CDR3 covers 16 residues. This chain's CDR3 is CASSQVGDRGNYEQYF. CDR3 bases: TGCGCCAGCAGCCAAGTAGGGGACAGGGGGAACTACGAGCAGTACTTC.

V gene TRBV6-5 combines with J gene TRBJ1-5; TRBD1 aligns across 10 bases. The junction had 4 bases not matched to a gene; V was cut back by 8 bases and J by 6 bases. The CDR3 is 13 amino acids. Germline V gene lookup returns CDR1 MNHEY and CDR2 SVGAGI. Written as DNA, the CDR3 is TGTGCCAGCGGGACAGGGGTTGGTCAGCCCCAGCATTTT. Amino acid sequence: CASGTGVGQPQHF.

This clone has only one observation. The V and J genes are TRBV18 and TRBJ2-7; 9 positions agree with TRBD1. The length of the CDR3 is 13 residues. J gave up 9 bases and V 3 bases, and 6 bases lay outside the gene matches. Germline lookup yields CDR1 KGHSH and CDR2 LQKENI. The CDR3 loop is CASSPGQGSGQYF. In DNA, the CDR3 is TGTGCCAGCTCACCGGGACAGGGTTCAGGGCAGTACTTC.

V is TRBV5-6 and J is TRBJ1-2, with 9 bases aligning to TRBD1. Trimming removed 2 bases from V and 4 bases from J; junction bases left unmatched: 6. The CDR3 has 15 amino acids. Germline V lookup: CDR1 SGHDT, CDR2 YYEEEE. CDR3 sequence (DNA): TGTGCCAGCAGCTTTCTCGACAGGGGGAGCTATGGCTACACCTTC. This encodes CASSFLDRGSYGYTF. Full variable domain (missing parts from reference TRBV5-6 and TRBJ1-2): DAGVTQSPTHLIKTRGQQVTLRCSPKSGHDTVSWYQQALGQGPQFIFQYYEEEERQRGNFPDRFSGHQFPNYSSELNVNALLLGDSALYLCASSFLDRGSYGYTFGSGTRLTVV.

The chain has TRBV28 and TRBJ2-1; 7 positions agree with TRBD2. This CDR3 is built from 15 residues. J gave up 6 bases and V 4 bases, and 9 bases lay outside the gene matches. The germline V gene encodes CDR1 MDHEN and CDR2 SYDVKM. The CDR3 region has the DNA TGTGCCAGCAGTTCCCCATACGGGGGGAGCAATGAGCAGTTCTTC. This gives the protein CASSSPYGGSNEQFF.

The chain carries TRBV15 and TRBJ2-3; 8 bases are a match to TRBD2. The CDR3 spans 16 residues. Germline V CDR1 and CDR2: LNHNV, YYDKDF (reference sequence). V was pared by 1 base and J by 6 bases, with 9 bases of the junction left unmatched. The CDR3 DNA is TGTGCCACCAGCAGAGCTCGGGCGGGGGGCTCGGATACGCAGTATTTT. Protein sequence: CATSRARAGGSDTQYF.

This chain uses TRBV2 with TRBJ2-5; a weak D match, TRBD2 (6 bases). Germline values: CDR1 SNHLY, CDR2 FYNNEI. This CDR3 is 17 amino acids long. V lost 2 bases and J lost 2, with 18 bases in between. The CDR3 is CASSEPIGLGGQETQYF. The CDR3 nucleotides read TGTGCCAGCAGTGAACCTATAGGGCTTGGGGGGCAAGAGACCCAGTACTTC.

The chain has TRBV19 and TRBJ2-7; maybe TRBD2 (5 bases). Trimming shortened V by 7 bases and J by 2 bases, and 21 bases separated the two germline ends. The germline V gene has CDR1 LNHDA and CDR2 SQIVND (reference sequence). The CDR3 runs 16 residues. CDR3 protein: CASTPRWGVAPYEQYF. As DNA, the CDR3 is TGTGCCAGTACCCCCCGGTGGGGAGTAGCCCCCTACGAGCAGTACTTC.

The chain combines TRBV15 with TRBJ1-2; 9 bases match TRBD1. This CDR3 spans 15 amino acids. V lost 4 bases, J lost 8 bases, and 11 bases stayed unmatched. Germline loops: CDR1 LNHNV, CDR2 YYDKDF (reference sequence). The CDR3 DNA sequence: TGTGCCACCAGCAAGGGACAGGGACATGGGGAGGGCTACACCTTC. Amino acid sequence: CATSKGQGHGEGYTF.

This chain uses TRBV10-3 with TRBJ1-2; a weak D match, TRBD1 (5 bases). The V gene's germline CDR1 is ENHRY and CDR2 SYGVKD. The CDR3 runs to 14 residues. V was cut by 6 bases and J by 4 bases, with 15 bases left in between. This CDR3 reads CAIRSDSLVYGYTF. The CDR3 DNA reads TGTGCCATCAGAAGCGACAGTCTCGTCTATGGCTACACCTTC.

CDR3 coding DNA: TGCAGTGCTAGTGGGTCAGGGGGTCGGAACATTCAGTACTTC. As protein: CSASGSGGRNIQYF. The chain combines TRBV20-1 with TRBJ2-4; 7 nucleotides match TRBD1. The CDR3 runs 14 residues. Germline values: CDR1 DFQATT, CDR2 SNEGSKA (reference sequence). J was trimmed by 7 bases and V by 3 bases; bases with no gene match: 9.

The chain uses TRBV28 and TRBJ2-7; D remains unclear. This CDR3 is 15 amino acids long. Looked up from germline, CDR1 is MDHEN and CDR2 is SYDVKM. V lost 5 bases, J lost 3 bases, and 17 bases lay in between. CDR3 protein: CASSILWPRGYEQYF. DNA of the CDR3: TGTGCCAGCAGTATTTTATGGCCCCGCGGCTACGAGCAGTACTTC.

The chain carries TRBV5-4 and TRBJ2-1; 10 bases are a match to TRBD1. The V gene end was trimmed by 5 bases and the J gene end by 7 bases; junction bases not matched to a gene: 9. The CDR3 has 15 amino acids. In germline, CDR1 is SGHNT, CDR2 YYREEE (reference sequence). The CDR3 region has the DNA TGTGCCAGCAGACCTCGGACAGGGGGTAGGAATGAGCAGTTCTTC. This codes for CASRPRTGGRNEQFF.

This clone was seen more than once but under ten times. The chain combines TRBV23-1 with TRBJ2-5; 7 bases line up with TRBD1. TRBV23-1 falls under the ORF class, with uncertain function. This CDR3 comprises 15 residues. The junction had 2 bases not matched to a gene; V was cut back by 0 bases and J by 1 base. The CDR3 is CASSQSAGGQETQYF. The CDR3 DNA is TGCGCCAGCAGTCAATCGGCAGGGGGCCAAGAGACCCAGTACTTC.

This chain uses TRBV27 with TRBJ1-1; no clear D gene. V was cut by 5 bases and J by 2 bases, with 15 bases left in between. In germline, CDR1 is MNHEY, CDR2 SMNVEV (reference sequence). This CDR3 is 15 amino acids long. The CDR3 region has the DNA TGTGCCAGCAGTCCCGCCCCGGGAGGTAACACTGAAGCTTTCTTT. Translation gives CASSPAPGGNTEAFF.

A few counts support this clone. The rearrangement links TRBV4-3 to TRBJ2-1, with 9 nucleotides matching TRBD1. The CDR3 contains 17 residues. CDR1 is LGHNA and CDR2 is YSLEER in the germline V gene. J gave up 1 base and V 1 base, and 5 bases lay outside the gene matches. The CDR3 DNA reads as TGCGCCAGCAGCCAAGGACAGGGGGGCCAGTCCTACAATGAGCAGTTCTTC. Its translation: CASSQGQGGQSYNEQFF.